These T cell receptor beta chains were read from a single sample in a study of CD8 T cells in ankylosing spondylitis. TCRdb re-called the 5' RACE reads through MiXCR, storing one row per CDR3 protein. The data contain 15,000 to 20,000 distinct CDR3 sequences, 7% to 10% of them singletons. What was sequenced was blood. These TCRs come from a male donor with ankylosing spondylitis or in good health (not recorded which). Both conserved end residues are part of each CDR3. A D gene is named only where the DNA matches it firmly. For some rows the clone size is stated as once, few or many, or as a class when expanded; others skip it.

clone_size	j_call	d_call	v_call	cdr3_nt	cdr3_aa
few	TRBJ2-1	.	TRBV29-1	TGCAGCGTTAAGGGACATTCCAATGAGCAGTTCTTC	CSVKGHSNEQFF
.	TRBJ2-3	.	TRBV14	TGTGCCAGCAGCCAAGATATGGGGGTTGGAACAGATACGCAGTATTTT	CASSQDMGVGTDTQYF
few	TRBJ1-4	.	TRBV6-6	TGTGCCAGCAGCCCCCGGGGGATTGCAACTAATGAAAAACTGTTTTTT	CASSPRGIATNEKLFF
.	TRBJ1-4	TRBD1	TRBV12-3/TRBV12-4	TGTGCCAGCAGTTTCCGGACAGGGGTAATGGAAAAACTGTTTTTT	CASSFRTGVMEKLFF
few	TRBJ2-2	TRBD2	TRBV7-3	TGTGCCAGCAGCACCCATCTTCGGACTAGCGGTAACACCGGGGAGCTGTTTTTT	CASSTHLRTSGNTGELFF
medium-sized	TRBJ1-5	.	TRBV5-1	TGCGCCAGCAGCTTGGATGGGGAAAATCAGCCCCAGCATTTT	CASSLDGENQPQHF
many	TRBJ2-1	TRBD1	TRBV28	TGTGCCAGCAGTTTTGGATTTTGGGACAGGGCCATCAATGAGCAGTTCTTC	CASSFGFWDRAINEQFF
many	TRBJ2-7	.	TRBV4-3	TGCGCCAGCAGCCCTTTCGACGAGCAGTACTTC	CASSPFDEQYF
many	TRBJ2-1	.	TRBV4-3	TGCGCCAGCAGCCAAGATGTTTCGGCCCACAATGAGCAGTTCTTC	CASSQDVSAHNEQFF
many	TRBJ1-4	.	TRBV20-1	TGCAGTGCTAACCAACCGGACCGTAATGAAAAACTGTTTTTT	CSANQPDRNEKLFF
many	TRBJ1-1	.	TRBV12-3/TRBV12-4	TGTGCCAGCAGACTTCGTCAGGCTCTTGAAGCTTTCTTT	CASRLRQALEAFF
many	TRBJ1-5	.	TRBV6-6	TGTGCCAGCAGTTACCGTCCGCAGCGGGGTGTGGGCAATCAGCCCCAGCATTTT	CASSYRPQRGVGNQPQHF
few	TRBJ2-5	.	TRBV3-1	TGTGCCAGCAGCCAAAACAGGGAAGAGACCCAGTACTTC	CASSQNREETQYF
few	TRBJ1-5	.	TRBV6-6	TGTGCCAGCAGTTCCCAGGCTGGCAATCAGCCCCAGCATTTT	CASSSQAGNQPQHF
.	TRBJ2-7	.	TRBV20-1	TGCAGTCCCCAGGGGGGGGCTAGGGACGAGCAGTACTTC	CSPQGGARDEQYF
medium-sized	TRBJ2-2	.	TRBV21-1	TGTGCCAGCACCCCATCCACAGGGGGCCAAAACACCGGGGAGCTGTTTTTT	CASTPSTGGQNTGELFF
many	TRBJ1-2	.	TRBV14	TGTGCCAGCAGCCAAGCCAGGAACTATGGCTACACCTTC	CASSQARNYGYTF
few	TRBJ1-1	.	TRBV29-1	TGCAGCGTTGTGGTTTCTTATGGCGCTGAAGCTTTCTTT	CSVVVSYGAEAFF
many	TRBJ1-3	.	TRBV12-3/TRBV12-4	TGTGCCAGCAGTCTCCTGTCCCAGGACGGTGGAAACACCATATATTTT	CASSLLSQDGGNTIYF
many	TRBJ1-1	.	TRBV7-2	TGTGCCAGCTTAGGGGACATCCTGAACACTGAAGCTTTCTTT	CASLGDILNTEAFF
few	TRBJ2-6	.	TRBV20-1	TGCAGTGCTAGAGCTTGGCAGGGTTCCGGGGCCAACGTCCTGACTTTC	CSARAWQGSGANVLTF
many	TRBJ2-1	TRBD2	TRBV12-3/TRBV12-4	TGTGCCAGCAGCGAAATAGCGGGGGCCTACAATGAGCAGTTCTTC	CASSEIAGAYNEQFF
.	TRBJ2-7	TRBD2	TRBV11-2	TGTGCCAGCAGCTTATCCTCTAGCGGGACTGGCGAGCAGTACTTC	CASSLSSSGTGEQYF
many	TRBJ2-2	TRBD2	TRBV6-2/TRBV6-3	TGTGCCACCTCAATAACCCCGGGACTAGCGGTCACCGGGGAGCTGTTTTTT	CATSITPGLAVTGELFF
few	TRBJ2-1	.	TRBV7-6	TGTGCCAGCAGCTTAGGGGTGGGTTACACCAATGAGCAGTTCTTC	CASSLGVGYTNEQFF
few	TRBJ2-5	.	TRBV5-1	TGCGCCAGCAGCTCTGGGGTACAAGAGACCCAGTACTTC	CASSSGVQETQYF
.	TRBJ1-2	.	TRBV12-3/TRBV12-4	TGTGCCAGCACTCAGGCGCCGGGGGCGGGTGGCTACACCTTC	CASTQAPGAGGYTF
medium-sized	TRBJ1-5	.	TRBV20-1	TGCAGTGCCATGGGGATAAGCAATCAGCCCCAGCATTTT	CSAMGISNQPQHF
many	TRBJ2-1	.	TRBV20-1	TGCAGTACCAATGCAGGGGCGAGCTCCTACAATGAGCAGTTCTTC	CSTNAGASSYNEQFF
many	TRBJ2-3	TRBD2	TRBV20-1	TGCAGTGCCGAATCCTGGAGGACTAGCGGAATGCCAGATACGCAGTATTTT	CSAESWRTSGMPDTQYF
many	TRBJ2-1	.	TRBV15	TGTGCCACCAGCAGAGACCCCAGGGCGGGTGAGCAGTTCTTC	CATSRDPRAGEQFF
many	TRBJ2-2	TRBD1	TRBV12-3/TRBV12-4	TGTGCCAGCAGCATACGGACAGGGGGTACCGGGGAGCTGTTTTTT	CASSIRTGGTGELFF
many	TRBJ2-1	TRBD2	TRBV12-3/TRBV12-4	TGTGCCAGCAGGCCAACTAGCGGGATTTACAATGAGCAGTTCTTC	CASRPTSGIYNEQFF
few	TRBJ2-2	TRBD2	TRBV12-3/TRBV12-4	TGTGCCAGCAGCAGAACTCTCATGACTAGCCCGAACACCGGGGAGCTGTTTTTT	CASSRTLMTSPNTGELFF
few	TRBJ2-5	TRBD1	TRBV7-9	TGTGCCAGCAGCTTCTCGGACAGGCGCCAAGAGACCCAGTACTTC	CASSFSDRRQETQYF
many	TRBJ2-1	TRBD1	TRBV27	TGTGCCAGCAGTTTCGACAGGGGACACAATGAGCAGTTCTTC	CASSFDRGHNEQFF
few	TRBJ2-3	.	TRBV20-1	TGCAGTGCCAGAATGGGCACAGATACGCAGTATTTT	CSARMGTDTQYF
many	TRBJ2-3	TRBD2	TRBV29-1	TGCAGCGTCGCTAGAGCGGGGGGCACAGATACGCAGTATTTT	CSVARAGGTDTQYF
many	TRBJ2-2	TRBD1	TRBV7-2	TGTGCCAGCAGCCACCGACAGGGGGCCACCGGGGAGCTGTTTTTT	CASSHRQGATGELFF
many	TRBJ2-2	.	TRBV20-1	TGCAGTGCTAGGGAACTCGGCGGGGAGCTGTTTTTT	CSARELGGELFF
many	TRBJ2-1	TRBD2	TRBV12-3/TRBV12-4	TGTGCCAGCAGGGTCGGGCGGGAGGCCTACAATGAGCAGTTCTTC	CASRVGREAYNEQFF
medium-sized	TRBJ2-2	.	TRBV5-1	TGCGCCAGCAGCCCTCAAGGAAACTCTAACACCGGGGAGCTGTTTTTT	CASSPQGNSNTGELFF
many	TRBJ2-5	.	TRBV6-6	TGTGCCAGCACCACGGCGCAGGGCACTTACGGAGAGACCCAGTACTTC	CASTTAQGTYGETQYF
many	TRBJ2-1	.	TRBV7-9	TGTGCCAGCATCCCTGGGACTCTAACAAACAATGAGCAGTTCTTC	CASIPGTLTNNEQFF
many	TRBJ2-2	.	TRBV10-3	TGTGCCATCAGTGTGCAAGCCGGGGAGCTGTTTTTT	CAISVQAGELFF
many	TRBJ2-5	.	TRBV20-1	TGCAGTGCCGAGCGGGAGACCCAGTACTTC	CSAERETQYF
few	TRBJ2-1	.	TRBV27	TGTGCCAGCAGTTCCGTTGTTTACGGTGAGCAGTTCTTC	CASSSVVYGEQFF
few	TRBJ2-1	TRBD2	TRBV12-3/TRBV12-4	TGTGCCAGCAGACTTAGCGGGGGGACGCAGTTCTTC	CASRLSGGTQFF
.	TRBJ2-1	TRBD2	TRBV7-9	TGTGCCAGCAGCCAGGGACTAGCGGGAGCCGAGCAGTTCTTC	CASSQGLAGAEQFF
many	TRBJ2-6	.	TRBV5-5	TGTGCCAGCAGCTATACCCGTGGGGGGGCCAACGTCCTGACTTTC	CASSYTRGGANVLTF
many	TRBJ1-5	TRBD1	TRBV20-1	TGCAGTGCTAGACCGGGACAGGGGGCTAATCAGCCCCAGCATTTT	CSARPGQGANQPQHF
many	TRBJ1-1	TRBD1	TRBV20-1	TGCAGTGCCAGACAGGGGGCCGAGAACACTGAAGCTTTCTTT	CSARQGAENTEAFF